The 9 T cell receptor beta chains given below trace back to one sample, sequenced in a study of cytomegalovirus exposure and HLA in healthy donors. Vbeta (60) and Jbeta (13) primers were used in the PCR. Method: immunoSEQ multiplex PCR; TCRdb's copy keeps in-frame clones and lacks some. The table records approximately 180,000 clones, 72% of them present only once. Input material: PBMCs. The receptors here all came from a human donor in good health.

This clone showed up just a few times. V and J are TRBV9 and TRBJ1-1, with 8 bases aligning to TRBD1. Per germline, CDR1 SGDLS and CDR2 YYNGEE. This CDR3 contains 15 residues. Trimming took 2 bases from V and 4 from J; bases not matched to a gene: 7. CDR3: CASSVSGGQGTEAFF. CDR3 nucleotides: TGTGCCAGCAGCGTTTCAGGGGGCCAGGGCACTGAAGCTTTCTTT.

V and J are TRBV4-1 and TRBJ2-2; D is unclear. This CDR3 comprises 12 residues. The germline CDR1 and CDR2 sequences are MGHRA and YSYEKL. Trimming took off 4 bases at V and 7 bases at J, with 7 bases between the two ends. CDR3 residues: CASSPRVGELFF. The DNA for the CDR3 is TGCGCCAGCAGCCCCCGAGTCGGGGAGCTGTTTTTT.

V usage is TRBV5-4 and J usage is TRBJ1-5; 8 nucleotides match TRBD1. Looked up from germline, CDR1 is SGHNT and CDR2 is YYREEE (reference sequence). The CDR3 is 15 residues long. Trimming removed 4 bases from V and 2 bases from J; junction bases left unmatched: 5. The CDR3 region has the DNA TGTGCCAGCAGCACAGGGGGAGATGGCAATCAGCCCCAGCATTTT. Amino acids: CASSTGGDGNQPQHF.

The CDR3 DNA is TGCGCCAGCAGCCCGGAAAGGGGAGGAGGCTACACCTTC. Translating it yields CASSPERGGGYTF. The genes are TRBV4-1 and TRBJ1-2, with D possibly TRBD1 on 5 matching bases. V was shortened by 4 bases and J by 8 bases, with 14 bases between the two germline ends. The CDR3 has 13 residues. Germline V gene data show CDR1 as MGHRA and CDR2 as YSYEKL.

The chain carries TRBV6-6 and TRBJ2-3; no firm D call. Germline V gives CDR1 MNHNY, CDR2 SVGAGI (reference sequence). V shed 11 bases and J shed 5 bases, with 11 bases lying between them. This CDR3 has 11 amino acids. This chain's CDR3 is CASFFVDTQYF. The CDR3 nucleotides read TGTGCCTCCTTCTTTGTAGATACGCAGTATTTT.

The chain combines TRBV6-5 with TRBJ2-7; 11 bases agree with TRBD1. Trimming at V came to 0 bases and at J to 6 bases, leaving 7 bases not matched to a gene. Germline V CDR1 and CDR2: MNHEY, SVGAGI. The CDR3 sequence is 16 residues long. Here the CDR3 DNA reads TGTGCCAGCAGTTACTCAACACCGGGACAGGGGGGCGAGCAGTACTTC. The encoded protein is CASSYSTPGQGGEQYF.

The chain uses TRBV6-6 and TRBJ1-1; the D gene is possibly TRBD1 (6 bases). The germline V gene has CDR1 MNHNY and CDR2 SVGAGI (reference sequence). CDR3 size: 14 residues. Trimming removed 7 bases at V and 1 base at J, with 13 bases between. The CDR3 DNA is TGTGCCAGCAAACTGGGACACCGGAACACTGAAGCTTTCTTT. This sequence encodes CASKLGHRNTEAFF.

The V call is TRBV7-6, the J call TRBJ1-1; the D gene is possibly TRBD1 (5 bases). The V end lost 5 bases, the J end lost 0 bases, and 25 bases lay between the germline ends. The CDR3 has 19 residues. In germline, CDR1 is SGHVS, CDR2 FNYEAQ. Here the CDR3 DNA reads TGTGCCAGCAGCACCACTTCGGACACGGCAATTGTAATGAACACTGAAGCTTTCTTT. Amino acids: CASSTTSDTAIVMNTEAFF.

This clone was seen just once. The chain joins TRBV5-1 to TRBJ2-6; maybe TRBD1 (5 bases). The CDR3 totals 16 residues. The V gene lost 7 bases and the J gene lost 2 bases, with 16 bases spanning the gap. Germline CDR1 reads SGHRS; CDR2 reads YFSETQ. For the CDR3, the DNA is TGCGCCAGCTGCCCCGGTGGGGCCACTGGGGCCAACGTCCTGACTTTC. Translation gives CASCPGGATGANVLTF.